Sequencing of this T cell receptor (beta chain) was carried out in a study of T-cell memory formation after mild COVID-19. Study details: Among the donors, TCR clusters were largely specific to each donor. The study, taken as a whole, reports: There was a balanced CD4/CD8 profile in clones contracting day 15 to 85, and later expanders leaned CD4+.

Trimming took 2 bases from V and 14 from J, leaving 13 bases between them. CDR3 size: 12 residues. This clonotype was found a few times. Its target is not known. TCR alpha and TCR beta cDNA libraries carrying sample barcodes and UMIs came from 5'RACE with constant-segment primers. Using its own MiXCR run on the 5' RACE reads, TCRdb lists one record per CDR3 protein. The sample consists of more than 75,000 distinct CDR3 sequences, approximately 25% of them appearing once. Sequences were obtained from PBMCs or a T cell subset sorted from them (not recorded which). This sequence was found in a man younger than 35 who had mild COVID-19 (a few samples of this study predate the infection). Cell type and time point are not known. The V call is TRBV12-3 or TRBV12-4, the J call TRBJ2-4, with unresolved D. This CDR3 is CASSLYVQYKYF. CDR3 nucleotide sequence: TGTGCCAGCAGTTTATATGTACAGTACAAGTACTTC.